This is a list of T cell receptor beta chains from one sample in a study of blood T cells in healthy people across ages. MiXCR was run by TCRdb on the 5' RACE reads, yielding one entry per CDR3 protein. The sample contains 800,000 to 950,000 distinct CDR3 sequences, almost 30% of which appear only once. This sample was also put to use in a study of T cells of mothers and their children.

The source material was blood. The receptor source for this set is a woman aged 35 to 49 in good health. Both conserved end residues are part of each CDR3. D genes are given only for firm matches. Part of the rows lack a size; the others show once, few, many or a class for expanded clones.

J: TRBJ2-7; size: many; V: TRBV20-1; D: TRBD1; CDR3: CSATSIPRDRNYEQYF; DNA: TGCAGTGCCACCTCAATCCCCAGGGACAGGAATTACGAGCAGTACTTC
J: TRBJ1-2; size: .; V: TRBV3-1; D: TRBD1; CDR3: CASSQRTGASGYTF; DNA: TGTGCCAGCAGCCAGAGGACAGGTGCGAGCGGCTACACCTTC
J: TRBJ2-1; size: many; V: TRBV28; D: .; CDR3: CASSLGIYYNEQFF; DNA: TGTGCCAGCAGTTTAGGGATTTACTACAATGAGCAGTTCTTC
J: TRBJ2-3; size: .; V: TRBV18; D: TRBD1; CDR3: CASSPRTGKDTQYF; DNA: TGTGCCAGCTCACCTAGGACAGGAAAAGATACGCAGTATTTT
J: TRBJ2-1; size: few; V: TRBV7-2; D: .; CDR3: CASSLEGGAGLVEQFF; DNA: TGTGCCAGCAGCTTAGAGGGGGGGGCGGGGTTGGTCGAGCAGTTCTTC
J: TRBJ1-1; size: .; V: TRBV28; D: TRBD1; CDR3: CAASTGTGVRDTEAFF; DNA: TGTGCCGCTTCAACCGGGACAGGGGTTCGTGACACTGAAGCTTTCTTT
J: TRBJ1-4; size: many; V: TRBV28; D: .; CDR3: CASSLGAGPNEKLFF; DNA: TGTGCCAGCTCGTTGGGGGCGGGCCCTAATGAAAAACTGTTTTTT
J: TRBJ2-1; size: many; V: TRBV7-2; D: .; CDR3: CASSSTYRSHNEQFF; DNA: TGTGCCAGCAGCTCGACCTACAGGTCCCACAATGAGCAGTTCTTC
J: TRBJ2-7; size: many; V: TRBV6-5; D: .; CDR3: CASSYSTDGGYEQYF; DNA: TGTGCCAGCAGTTACTCCACAGATGGAGGCTACGAGCAGTACTTC
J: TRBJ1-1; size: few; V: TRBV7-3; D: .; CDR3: CASSPSPNTEAFF; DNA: TGTGCTAGCAGCCCCTCCCCGAACACTGAAGCTTTCTTT
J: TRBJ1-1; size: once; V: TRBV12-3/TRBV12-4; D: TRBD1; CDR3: CANSSGGGSTEAFF; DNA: TGTGCCAACAGCTCAGGGGGGGGGTCCACTGAAGCTTTCTTT
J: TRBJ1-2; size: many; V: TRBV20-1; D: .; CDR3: CSASPRAANYGYTF; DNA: TGCAGTGCTAGTCCCCGGGCAGCTAACTATGGCTACACCTTC
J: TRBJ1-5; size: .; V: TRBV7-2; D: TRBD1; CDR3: CASSYTGEVARHF; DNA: TGTGCCAGCAGCTATACAGGGGAGGTAGCCCGGCATTTT
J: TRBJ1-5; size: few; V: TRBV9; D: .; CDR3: CASSATDINQPQHF; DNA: TGTGCCAGCAGCGCAACAGACATCAATCAGCCCCAGCATTTT
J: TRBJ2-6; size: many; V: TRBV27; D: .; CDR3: CASSTLTAVTGANVLTF; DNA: TGTGCCAGCAGCACCTTGACAGCCGTAACTGGGGCCAACGTCCTGACTTTC
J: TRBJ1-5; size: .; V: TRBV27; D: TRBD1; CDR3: CASSSNDRGRQPQHF; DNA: TGTGCCAGCAGTTCCAACGACAGGGGCCGACAGCCCCAGCATTTT